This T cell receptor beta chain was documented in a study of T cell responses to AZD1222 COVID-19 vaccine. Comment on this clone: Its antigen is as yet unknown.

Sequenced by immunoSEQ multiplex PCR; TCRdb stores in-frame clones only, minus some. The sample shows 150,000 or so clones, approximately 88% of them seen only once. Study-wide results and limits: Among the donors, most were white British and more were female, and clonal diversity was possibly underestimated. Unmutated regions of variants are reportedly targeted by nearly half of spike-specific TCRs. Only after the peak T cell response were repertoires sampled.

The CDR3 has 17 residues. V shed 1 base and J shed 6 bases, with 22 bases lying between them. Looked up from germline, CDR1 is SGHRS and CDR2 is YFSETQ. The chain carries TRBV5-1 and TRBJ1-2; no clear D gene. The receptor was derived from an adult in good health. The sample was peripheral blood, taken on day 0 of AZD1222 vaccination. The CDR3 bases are TGCGCCAGCAGCTTGTCTGGTAGTTCCGCCCCTAGGGATGGCTACACCTTC. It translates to CASSLSGSSAPRDGYTF.